Each of the 24 T cell receptor beta chains below was sequenced from the same sample in a study of blood T cell repertoires in COVID-19 (dated by TCRdb to the early 2020s). The receptor library was made with the immunoSEQ multiplex PCR assay. TCRdb provides this immuneACCESS table in a form limited to in-frame rearrangements. Some clones are lacking; in checked studies, under half of them reflect an unresolved V gene, and why the rest are absent is not known. This sample gives several thousand clones in total; around three quarters of them show up just once. The ten largest clones add up to roughly a fifth of the sample. The sample was peripheral blood. The receptors originated from a man between 65 and 85 years old with active COVID-19.

The gene calls are TRBV27 and TRBJ1-6; a weak D match, TRBD1 (6 bases). This CDR3 is 13 amino acids long. Germline loops: CDR1 MNHEY, CDR2 SMNVEV (reference sequence). The V end lost 0 bases, the J end lost 14 bases, and 11 bases lay between the germline ends. CDR3 nucleotides: TGTGCCAGCAGTTTATCCGGGGGGGCCACCCTCCACTTT. It yields the protein CASSLSGGATLHF.

V gene TRBV7-6 combines with J gene TRBJ1-1; D is uncertain. This CDR3 comprises 14 residues. In germline, CDR1 is SGHVS, CDR2 FNYEAQ. Between the trimmed V and J ends, which lost 1 base and 1 base, there was a span of 7 bases. The CDR3: CASSLEETNTEAFF. The CDR3, as DNA: TGTGCCAGCAGCTTAGAGGAGACGAACACTGAAGCTTTCTTT.

Comments on this clone: This could be a read error, since a much larger clone is one nucleotide away. This sample includes further DNA sequences coding for the same CDR3. The chain uses TRBV19 and TRBJ1-1; D is uncertain. The germline V gene encodes CDR1 LNHDA and CDR2 SQIVND (reference sequence). V lost 10 bases to trimming and J lost 0 bases, with 6 bases between them. The length of the CDR3 is 11 residues. The CDR3 spells CATRLNTEAFF. In DNA, the CDR3 is TGTGCCACCCGGTTGAACACTGAAGCTTTCTTT.

The rearrangement uses TRBV7-2 and TRBJ1-4; maybe TRBD1 (5 bases). Trimming removed 3 bases from V and 3 bases from J, with 8 bases in between. Germline CDR1 and CDR2: SGHTA and FQGNSA. The CDR3 length is 14 residues. CDR3 in DNA: TGTGCCAGCAGCTTTCAGGGTTCTAATGAAAAACTGTTTTTT. It encodes CASSFQGSNEKLFF.

V gene TRBV7-2 combines with J gene TRBJ2-5, with 8 bases identical to TRBD2. This CDR3 comprises 15 residues. Losses at the gene ends were 0 bases for V and 5 bases for J; bases not matched to a gene: 5. Per germline, CDR1 SGHTA and CDR2 FQGNSA. The CDR3 loop reads CASSLAGTRTETQYF. CDR3 DNA: TGTGCCAGCAGCTTAGCCGGGACTAGAACGGAGACCCAGTACTTC.

This clone turned up a few times. V and J are TRBV5-6 and TRBJ2-3, with D perhaps matching TRBD1 (6 bases). Germline lookup yields CDR1 SGHDT and CDR2 YYEEEE. V was clipped by 1 base and J by 2 bases, with 17 bases between them. The CDR3 is made up of 17 amino acids. CDR3 amino acids: CASSLKAGAPDTDTQYF. In nucleotides, the CDR3 is TGTGCCAGCAGCTTGAAGGCAGGGGCCCCTGACACAGATACGCAGTATTTT.

The chain employs TRBV18 and TRBJ2-1, with 8 bases aligning to TRBD1. The CDR3 is made up of 14 amino acids. Germline lookup yields CDR1 KGHSH and CDR2 LQKENI. V lost 5 bases to trimming and J lost 7 bases; unmatched junction nucleotides: 7. CDR3: CASSKDRESNEQFF. In DNA form, the CDR3 reads TGTGCCAGCTCAAAGGACAGGGAGTCTAATGAGCAGTTCTTC.

The V and J genes are TRBV7-3 and TRBJ2-2; TRBD1 matches at 11 bases. Germline values: CDR1 SGHTA, CDR2 FQGTGA. J gave up 7 bases and V 4 bases, and 5 bases lay outside the gene matches. The CDR3 has 15 residues. The CDR3 loop reads CASSWGQGEGGELFF. CDR3 sequence (DNA): TGTGCCAGCAGCTGGGGACAGGGGGAAGGCGGGGAGCTGTTTTTT.

The V call is TRBV11-3, the J call TRBJ1-1; perhaps TRBD1 as D (5 bases). Germline lookup yields CDR1 SGHNT and CDR2 YENEEA. The CDR3 contains 13 residues. Trimming took 5 bases from V and 5 from J, leaving 12 bases between them. Written as DNA, the CDR3 is TGTGCCAGCAGCCGCTACAGGTCAACTGAAGCTTTCTTT. Protein sequence: CASSRYRSTEAFF.

The chain has TRBV7-9 and TRBJ2-2; tentative D call: TRBD1 (5 bases). This CDR3 is built from 18 residues. V gave up 0 bases and J gave up 2 bases, with 16 bases separating them. Germline V gives CDR1 SEHNR, CDR2 FQNEAQ (reference sequence). The CDR3 DNA is TGTGCCAGCAGCTTAGCGGTGTCGACAGATCCCAACACCGGGGAGCTGTTTTTT. Translating gives CASSLAVSTDPNTGELFF.

In this sample, this clone turned up once. This chain joins TRBV5-1 and TRBJ1-4; 7 positions agree with TRBD1. CDR3 size: 15 residues. The trim removed 0 bases at V and 7 bases at J, leaving 6 bases unmatched. The germline V gene has CDR1 SGHRS and CDR2 YFSETQ. CDR3 coding DNA: TGCGCCAGCAGCTTGGTGGGGGACAGACTTGAAAAACTGTTTTTT. Translated, it gives CASSLVGDRLEKLFF.

J is TRBJ1-4 and V is TRBV15; D ambiguous. Trimming removed 4 bases at V and 4 bases at J, with 10 bases between. The CDR3 spans 14 residues. Germline V gene sequence: CDR1 LNHNV, CDR2 YYDKDF (reference sequence). CDR3 sequence reads: CATSKTAYNEKLFF. CDR3 coding DNA: TGTGCCACCAGCAAAACAGCCTATAATGAAAAACTGTTTTTT.

This clone ranks as large. V and J are TRBV29-1 and TRBJ1-4, with D possibly TRBD1 on 6 matching bases. Germline V gene data show CDR1 as SQVTM and CDR2 as ANQGSEA. V shed 7 bases and J shed 12 bases, with 18 bases lying between them. This CDR3 is built from 12 residues. The CDR3, as DNA: TGCAGCGCTGGAGCGGGGGCGTATCAACTGTTTTTT. Protein: CSAGAGAYQLFF.

This clone was seen just once. The chain's CDR3 is CASSLWGQGSTDTQYF. The CDR3 DNA is TGTGCCAGCAGTTTATGGGGACAGGGTAGCACAGATACGCAGTATTTT. V gene TRBV27 combines with J gene TRBJ2-3, with 9 bases that match TRBD1. This CDR3 region has 16 residues. Per the germline V gene, CDR1 is MNHEY and CDR2 is SMNVEV (reference sequence). J was trimmed by 0 bases and V by 1 base; bases with no gene match: 2.

By its share, this clone is medium-sized. V is TRBV20-1 and J is TRBJ2-1, with 8 bases that match TRBD2. The germline V gene has CDR1 DFQATT and CDR2 SNEGSKA (reference sequence). CDR3 length: 13 residues. The V gene end was trimmed by 3 bases and the J gene end by 8 bases; junction bases not matched to a gene: 6. For the CDR3, the DNA is TGCAGTGCTAGTTTGAGCGGGAGCGATGAGCAGTTCTTC. It translates to CSASLSGSDEQFF.

The sample holds one count of this clone. This chain joins TRBV3-1 (or the pseudogene TRBV3-2) and TRBJ1-2, with 9 bases fitting TRBD1. The J segment lost 4 bases and the V segment lost 1 base, leaving 10 bases of the junction unmatched. Per germline, CDR1 LGHDT and CDR2 YNNKEL (reference sequence). CDR3 size: 17 residues. The CDR3 protein is CASSQGDRANTGYGYTF. In DNA, the CDR3 is TGTGCCAGCAGCCAAGGGGACAGGGCGAACACGGGCTATGGCTACACCTTC.

CDR3 DNA: TGTGCCAGTAGTATTGCAGGGTTAAGCAATCAGCCCCAGCATTTT. Its protein is CASSIAGLSNQPQHF. V and J are TRBV19 and TRBJ1-5, with a possible D match to TRBD1 (5 bases). Germline V gene lookup returns CDR1 LNHDA and CDR2 SQIVND (reference sequence). The CDR3 extends over 15 amino acids. V was clipped by 3 bases and J by 1 base, with 10 bases between them.

This clone is labeled as large (0.1 to 1%). In nucleotides, the CDR3 is TGTGCCAGCAGATTACAGGGTGGGAACACTGAAGCTTTCTTT. Encoded protein: CASRLQGGNTEAFF. The V gene is TRBV27, the J gene TRBJ1-1; a weak D match, TRBD1 (6 bases). CDR1 is MNHEY, CDR2 SMNVEV, per germline (reference sequence). V lost 6 bases and J 1 base, leaving 12 bases between the germline ends. The CDR3 length is 14 residues.

There are a few counts of this clone. The rearrangement joins TRBV6-5 to TRBJ1-5; D perhaps matches TRBD1 (6 bases). The V end was cut by 5 bases, the J end by 2 bases, with 13 bases between. The germline V gene has CDR1 MNHEY and CDR2 SVGAGI. The CDR3 has 15 residues. As DNA, the CDR3 is TGTGCCAGCAGTCCCCCGGGGGGCGGCAATCAGCCCCAGCATTTT. Its protein product is CASSPPGGGNQPQHF.

By proportion, this clone is medium-sized. The CDR3 coding sequence is TGTGCCAGCAGTTTCACTCCGGGACTAGCCTCAGATGAGCAGTACTTC. It specifies CASSFTPGLASDEQYF. V and J are TRBV6-2 or TRBV6-3 and TRBJ2-7; 9 bases are a match to TRBD2. CDR3 length: 16 residues. Germline-derived CDR1 and CDR2 are MNHEY and SVGEGT. With V trimmed by 4 bases and J by 7 bases, 14 bases remained unmatched.

This chain links TRBV7-9 with TRBJ2-7; D remains unclear. This CDR3 is built from 14 residues. CDR1 and CDR2 (germline): SEHNR, FQNEAQ (reference sequence). V dropped 3 bases and J dropped 3 bases, with 12 bases sitting between them. CDR3 DNA: TGTGCCAGCAGCTTTACCTCTTGGAGCTACGAGCAGTACTTC. Protein sequence: CASSFTSWSYEQYF.

The J gene is TRBJ1-4, the V gene TRBV2; D is ambiguous. The CDR3 loop spans 11 amino acids. Germline V gene data show CDR1 as SNHLY and CDR2 as FYNNEI. The germline V and J ends were trimmed by 6 bases and 3 bases, with 2 bases remaining between them. DNA of the CDR3: TGTGCCAGCAGCGCTAATGAAAAACTGTTTTTT. Protein sequence: CASSANEKLFF.

The chain combines TRBV14 with TRBJ2-7; D is undetermined. Per germline, CDR1 SGHDN and CDR2 FVKESK. The CDR3 runs 17 residues. Trimming took 0 bases from V and 0 from J, leaving 15 bases between them. CDR3: CASSQDRSPGFSYEQYF. CDR3 in DNA: TGTGCCAGCAGCCAAGATCGGTCCCCAGGATTCTCCTACGAGCAGTACTTC. The complete variable domain, with remaining parts taken from reference TRBV14 and TRBJ2-7, reads EAGVTQFPSHSVIEKGQTVTLRCDPISGHDNLYWYRRVMGKEIKFLLHFVKESKQDESGMPNNRFLAERTGGTYSTLKVQPAELEDSGVYFCASSQDRSPGFSYEQYFGPGTRLTVT.

The chain links TRBV27 to TRBJ2-1; 11 positions agree with TRBD2. Germline V gene sequence: CDR1 MNHEY, CDR2 SMNVEV (reference sequence). The CDR3 runs to 20 residues. J lost 0 bases, V lost 5 bases, and 15 bases had no gene match. In DNA form, the CDR3 reads TGTGCCAGCAGTACGGCTCCGGGACTAGCGGAGGAGTCCTCCTACAATGAGCAGTTCTTC. This codes for CASSTAPGLAEESSYNEQFF.